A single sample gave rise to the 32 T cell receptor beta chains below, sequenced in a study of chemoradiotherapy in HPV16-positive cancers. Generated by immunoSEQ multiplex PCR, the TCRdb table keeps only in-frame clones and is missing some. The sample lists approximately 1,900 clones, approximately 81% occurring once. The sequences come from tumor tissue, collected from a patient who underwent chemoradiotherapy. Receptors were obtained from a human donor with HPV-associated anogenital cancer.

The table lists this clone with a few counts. DNA of the CDR3: TGCAGCGCTGGGGCAGGGTGGGGAATGCCCGGGGAGCTGTTTTTT. Encoded protein: CSAGAGWGMPGELFF. The J gene is TRBJ2-2, the V gene TRBV29-1, with D possibly matching TRBD1 (5 bases). Trimming shortened V by 7 bases and J by 6 bases, and 21 bases separated the two germline ends. CDR3 length: 15 residues. Germline lookup yields CDR1 SQVTM and CDR2 ANQGSEA.

CDR3 sequence (DNA): TGTGCCAGCAGCTTAGATCAAGGGGAGGTTAACACCTTC. The encoded protein is CASSLDQGEVNTF. The chain joins TRBV11-2 to TRBJ1-2, with D possibly being TRBD1 (5 bases). The CDR3 is 13 amino acids. Per the germline V gene, CDR1 is SGHAT and CDR2 is FQNNGV. With 0 bases removed from V and 12 bases from J, the gap between germline ends came to 14 bases.

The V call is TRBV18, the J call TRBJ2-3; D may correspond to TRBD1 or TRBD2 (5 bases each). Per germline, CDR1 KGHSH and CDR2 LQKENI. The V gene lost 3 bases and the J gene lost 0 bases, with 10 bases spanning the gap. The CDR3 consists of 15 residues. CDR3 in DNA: TGTGCCAGCTCACCGGGGACGGTGAGCACAGATACGCAGTATTTT. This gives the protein CASSPGTVSTDTQYF.

In DNA, the CDR3 is TGTGCCAGCAGTACTGGGGGGTACGAGCAGTACTTC. Amino acids: CASSTGGYEQYF. The chain joins TRBV2 to TRBJ2-7, with a weak D call TRBD2 (6 bases). The CDR3 spans 12 residues. V gave up 5 bases and J gave up 4 bases, with 9 bases separating them. Germline CDR1 SNHLY, CDR2 FYNNEI.

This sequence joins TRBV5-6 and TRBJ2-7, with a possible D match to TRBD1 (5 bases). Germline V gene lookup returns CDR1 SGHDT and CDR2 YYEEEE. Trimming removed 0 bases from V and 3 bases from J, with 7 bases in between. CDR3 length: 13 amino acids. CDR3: CASSLVDSYEQYF. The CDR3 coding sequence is TGTGCCAGCAGCTTGGTCGACAGCTACGAGCAGTACTTC.

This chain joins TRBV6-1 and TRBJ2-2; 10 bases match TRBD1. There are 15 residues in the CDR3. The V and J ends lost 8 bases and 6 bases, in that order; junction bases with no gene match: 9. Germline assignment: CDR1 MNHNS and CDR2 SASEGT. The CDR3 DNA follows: TGTGCCAGCGCCTCCCGGGACAGGGGCTCCGGGGAGCTGTTTTTT. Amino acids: CASASRDRGSGELFF.

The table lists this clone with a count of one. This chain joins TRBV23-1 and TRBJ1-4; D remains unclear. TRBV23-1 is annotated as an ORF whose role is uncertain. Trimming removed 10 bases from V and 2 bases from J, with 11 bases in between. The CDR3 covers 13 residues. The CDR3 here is CAIHRSTNEKLFF. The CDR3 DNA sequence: TGCGCCATCCATCGGTCCACTAATGAAAAACTGTTTTTT.

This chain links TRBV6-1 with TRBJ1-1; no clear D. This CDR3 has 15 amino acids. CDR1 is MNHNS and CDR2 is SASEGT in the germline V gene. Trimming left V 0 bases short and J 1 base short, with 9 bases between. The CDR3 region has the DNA TGTGCCAGCAGTGAAGCAGGCAGGCCGAACACTGAAGCTTTCTTT. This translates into CASSEAGRPNTEAFF.

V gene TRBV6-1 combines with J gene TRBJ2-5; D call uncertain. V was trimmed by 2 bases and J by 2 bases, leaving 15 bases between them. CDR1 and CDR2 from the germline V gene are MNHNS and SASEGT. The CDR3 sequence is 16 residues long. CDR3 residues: CASSEPRAVFQETQYF. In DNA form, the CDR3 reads TGTGCCAGCAGTGAACCCCGGGCTGTGTTTCAAGAGACCCAGTACTTC.

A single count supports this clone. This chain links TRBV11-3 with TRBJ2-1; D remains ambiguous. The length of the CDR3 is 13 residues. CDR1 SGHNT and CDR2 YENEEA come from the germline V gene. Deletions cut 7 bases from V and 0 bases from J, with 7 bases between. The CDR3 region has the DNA TGTGCCAGCACTCAAAACTCCTACAATGAGCAGTTCTTC. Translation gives CASTQNSYNEQFF.

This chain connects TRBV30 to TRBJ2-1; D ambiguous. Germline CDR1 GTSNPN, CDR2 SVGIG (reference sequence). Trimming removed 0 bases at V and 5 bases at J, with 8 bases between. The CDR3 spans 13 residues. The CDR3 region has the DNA TGTGCCTGGAGTGTAGGTCTAGACAATGAGCAGTTCTTC. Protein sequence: CAWSVGLDNEQFF.

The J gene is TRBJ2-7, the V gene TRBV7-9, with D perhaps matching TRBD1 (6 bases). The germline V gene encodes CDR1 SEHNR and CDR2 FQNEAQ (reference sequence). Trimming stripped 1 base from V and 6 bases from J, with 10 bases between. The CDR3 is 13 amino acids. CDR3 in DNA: TGTGCCAGCAGCTTAGGCCAGGGGCGCGAGCAGTACTTC. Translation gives CASSLGQGREQYF.

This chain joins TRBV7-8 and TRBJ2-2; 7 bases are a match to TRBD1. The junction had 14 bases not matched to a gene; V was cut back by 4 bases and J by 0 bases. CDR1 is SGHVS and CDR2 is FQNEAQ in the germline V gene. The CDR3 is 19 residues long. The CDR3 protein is CASSYPGTDPFANTGELFF. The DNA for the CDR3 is TGTGCCAGCAGCTACCCCGGGACAGACCCATTCGCGAACACCGGGGAGCTGTTTTTT.

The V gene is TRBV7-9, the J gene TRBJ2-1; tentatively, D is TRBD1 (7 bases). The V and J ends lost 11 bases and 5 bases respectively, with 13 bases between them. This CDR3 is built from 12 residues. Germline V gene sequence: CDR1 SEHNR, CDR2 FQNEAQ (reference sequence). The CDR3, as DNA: TGTGCCTCGCAGGGGGGCGACAATGAGCAGTTCTTC. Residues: CASQGGDNEQFF.

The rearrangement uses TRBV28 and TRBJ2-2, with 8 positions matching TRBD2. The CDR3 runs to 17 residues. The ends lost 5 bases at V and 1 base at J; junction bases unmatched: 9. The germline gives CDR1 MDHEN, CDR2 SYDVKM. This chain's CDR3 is CASSPGTSDMNTGELFF. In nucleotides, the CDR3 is TGTGCCAGCAGTCCCGGGACTAGTGATATGAACACCGGGGAGCTGTTTTTT.

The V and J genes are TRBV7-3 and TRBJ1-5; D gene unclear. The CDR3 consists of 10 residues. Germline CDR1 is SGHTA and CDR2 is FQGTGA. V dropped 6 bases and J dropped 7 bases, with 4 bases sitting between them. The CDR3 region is CASRGQPQHF. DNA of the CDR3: TGTGCCAGCAGGGGGCAGCCCCAGCATTTT. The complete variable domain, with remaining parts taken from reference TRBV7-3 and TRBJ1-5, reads GAGVSQTPSNKVTEKGKYVELRCDPISGHTALYWYRQSLGQGPEFLIYFQGTGAADDSGLPNDRFFAVRPEGSVSTLKIQRTERGDSAVYLCASRGQPQHFGDGTRLSIL.

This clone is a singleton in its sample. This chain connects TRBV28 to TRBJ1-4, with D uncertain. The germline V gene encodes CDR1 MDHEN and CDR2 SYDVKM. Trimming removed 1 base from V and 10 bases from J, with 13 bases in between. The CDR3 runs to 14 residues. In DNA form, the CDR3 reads TGTGCCAGCAGTTTATCTGGGGAGGTTATAAAACTGTTTTTT. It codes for CASSLSGEVIKLFF.

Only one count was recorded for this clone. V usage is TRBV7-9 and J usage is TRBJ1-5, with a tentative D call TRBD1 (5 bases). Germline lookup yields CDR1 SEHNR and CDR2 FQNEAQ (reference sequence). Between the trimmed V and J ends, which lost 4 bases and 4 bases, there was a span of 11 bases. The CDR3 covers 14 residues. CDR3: CASSSLGPNQPQHF. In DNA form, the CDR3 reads TGTGCCAGCAGCTCACTGGGGCCTAATCAGCCCCAGCATTTT.

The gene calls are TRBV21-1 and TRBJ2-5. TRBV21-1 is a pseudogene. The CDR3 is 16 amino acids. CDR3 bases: TGTGCCAGCAGCCAAAAATGGACCGGCGGCAAGGAGACCCAGTACTTC. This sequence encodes CASSQKWTGGKETQYF.

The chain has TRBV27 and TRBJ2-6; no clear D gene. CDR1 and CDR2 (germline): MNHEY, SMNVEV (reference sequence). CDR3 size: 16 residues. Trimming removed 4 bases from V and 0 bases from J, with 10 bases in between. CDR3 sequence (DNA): TGTGCCAGCAGTTCGGACGGAACCTCTGGGGCCAACGTCCTGACTTTC. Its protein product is CASSSDGTSGANVLTF.

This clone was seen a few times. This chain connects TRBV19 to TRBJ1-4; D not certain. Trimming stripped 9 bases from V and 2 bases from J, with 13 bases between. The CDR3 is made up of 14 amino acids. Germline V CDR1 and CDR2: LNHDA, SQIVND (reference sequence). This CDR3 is CASSLGTTNEKLFF. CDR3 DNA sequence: TGTGCCAGCTCTCTTGGTACGACTAATGAAAAACTGTTTTTT.

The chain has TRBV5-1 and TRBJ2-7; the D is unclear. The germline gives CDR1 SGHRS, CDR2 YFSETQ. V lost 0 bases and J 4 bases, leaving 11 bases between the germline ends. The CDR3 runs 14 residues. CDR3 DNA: TGCGCCAGCAGCTTGGACCGACACTTATACGAGCAGTACTTC. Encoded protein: CASSLDRHLYEQYF.

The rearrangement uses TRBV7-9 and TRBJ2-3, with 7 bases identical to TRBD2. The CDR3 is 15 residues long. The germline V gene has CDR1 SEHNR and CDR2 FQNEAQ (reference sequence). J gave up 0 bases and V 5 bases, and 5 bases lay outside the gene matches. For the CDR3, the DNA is TGTGCCAGCAGCCGCATGGGGGGGAGCACAGATACGCAGTATTTT. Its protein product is CASSRMGGSTDTQYF. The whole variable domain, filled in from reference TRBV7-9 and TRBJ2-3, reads DTGVSQNPRHKITKRGQNVTFRCDPISEHNRLYWYRQTLGQGPEFLTYFQNEAQLEKSRLLSDRFSAERPKGSFSTLEIQRTEQGDSAMYLCASSRMGGSTDTQYFGPGTRLTVL.

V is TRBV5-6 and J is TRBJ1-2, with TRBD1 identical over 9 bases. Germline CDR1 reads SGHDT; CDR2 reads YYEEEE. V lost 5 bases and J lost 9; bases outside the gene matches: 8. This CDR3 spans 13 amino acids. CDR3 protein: CASSTGTGQSYTF. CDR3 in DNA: TGTGCCAGCAGTACCGGGACAGGGCAAAGCTACACCTTC. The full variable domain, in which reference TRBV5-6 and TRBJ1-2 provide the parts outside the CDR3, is DAGVTQSPTHLIKTRGQQVTLRCSPKSGHDTVSWYQQALGQGPQFIFQYYEEEERQRGNFPDRFSGHQFPNYSSELNVNALLLGDSALYLCASSTGTGQSYTFGSGTRLTVV.

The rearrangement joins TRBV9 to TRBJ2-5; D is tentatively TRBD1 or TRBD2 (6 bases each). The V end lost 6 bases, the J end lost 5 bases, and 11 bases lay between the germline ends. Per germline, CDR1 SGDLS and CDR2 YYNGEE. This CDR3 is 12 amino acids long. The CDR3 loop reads CASTLGGETQYF. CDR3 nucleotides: TGTGCCAGCACCTTAGGGGGGGAGACCCAGTACTTC.

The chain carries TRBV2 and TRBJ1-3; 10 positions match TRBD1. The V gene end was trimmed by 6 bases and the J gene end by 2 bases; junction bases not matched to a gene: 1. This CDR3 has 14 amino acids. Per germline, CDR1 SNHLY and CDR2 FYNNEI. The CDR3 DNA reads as TGTGCCAGCAGGGGGACAGGGGCTGGAAACACCATATATTTT. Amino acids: CASRGTGAGNTIYF.

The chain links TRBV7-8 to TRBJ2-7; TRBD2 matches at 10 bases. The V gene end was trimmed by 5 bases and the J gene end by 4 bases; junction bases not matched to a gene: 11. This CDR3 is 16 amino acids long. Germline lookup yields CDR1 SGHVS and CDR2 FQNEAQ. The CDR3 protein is CASSVRGRTSGYEQYF. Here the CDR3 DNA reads TGTGCCAGCAGCGTACGGGGACGGACTAGCGGTTACGAGCAGTACTTC.

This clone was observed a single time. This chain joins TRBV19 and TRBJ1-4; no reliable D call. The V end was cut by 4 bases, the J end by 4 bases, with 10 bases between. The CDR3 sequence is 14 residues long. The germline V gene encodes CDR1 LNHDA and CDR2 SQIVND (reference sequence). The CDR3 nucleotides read TGTGCCAGTAGTACGGGGTACCGTAATGAAAAACTGTTTTTT. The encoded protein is CASSTGYRNEKLFF.

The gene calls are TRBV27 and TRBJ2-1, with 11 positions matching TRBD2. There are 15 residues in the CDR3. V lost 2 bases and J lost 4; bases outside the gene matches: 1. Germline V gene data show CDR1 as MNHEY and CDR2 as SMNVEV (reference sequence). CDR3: CASSLIAGGYNEQFF. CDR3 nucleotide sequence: TGTGCCAGCAGTTTAATAGCGGGAGGGTACAATGAGCAGTTCTTC.

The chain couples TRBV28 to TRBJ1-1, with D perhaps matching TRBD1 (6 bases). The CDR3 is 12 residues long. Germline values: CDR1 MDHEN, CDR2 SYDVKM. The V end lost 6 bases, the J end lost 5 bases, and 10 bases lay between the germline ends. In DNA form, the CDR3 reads TGTGCCAGCAGACAGGGTTGGACTGAAGCTTTCTTT. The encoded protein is CASRQGWTEAFF.

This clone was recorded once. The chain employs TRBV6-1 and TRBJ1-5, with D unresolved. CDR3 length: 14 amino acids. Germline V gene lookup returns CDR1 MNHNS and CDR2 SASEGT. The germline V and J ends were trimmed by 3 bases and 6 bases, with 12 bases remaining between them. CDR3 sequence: CASSDSVEPQPQHF. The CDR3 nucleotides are TGTGCCAGCAGTGATAGCGTCGAACCTCAGCCCCAGCATTTT.

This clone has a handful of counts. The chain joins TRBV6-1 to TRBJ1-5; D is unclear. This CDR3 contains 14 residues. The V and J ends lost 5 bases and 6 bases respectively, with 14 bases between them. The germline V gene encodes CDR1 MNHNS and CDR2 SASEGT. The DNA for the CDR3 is TGTGCCAGCAGTCGGACCCTCAACGGTCAGCCCCAGCATTTT. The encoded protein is CASSRTLNGQPQHF.